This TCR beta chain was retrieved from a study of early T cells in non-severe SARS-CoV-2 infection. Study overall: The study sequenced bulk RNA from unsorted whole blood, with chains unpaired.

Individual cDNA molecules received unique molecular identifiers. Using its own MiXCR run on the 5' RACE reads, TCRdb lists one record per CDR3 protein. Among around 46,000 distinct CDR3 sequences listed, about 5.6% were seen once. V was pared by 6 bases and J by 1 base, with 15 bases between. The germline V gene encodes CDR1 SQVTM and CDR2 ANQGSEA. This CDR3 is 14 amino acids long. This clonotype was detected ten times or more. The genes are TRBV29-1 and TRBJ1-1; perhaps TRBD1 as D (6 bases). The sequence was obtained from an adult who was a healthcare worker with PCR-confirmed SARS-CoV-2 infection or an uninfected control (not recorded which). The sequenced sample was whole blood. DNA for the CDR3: TGCAGCGTGGCCGACAGGCCCACGAACACTGAAGCTTTCTTT. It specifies CSVADRPTNTEAFF.